This TCR beta chain was obtained from a study of response to subunit inactivated influenza vaccine. Trimming removed 10 bases from V and 2 bases from J, with 19 bases in between. This CDR3 comprises 15 residues. Germline CDR1 reads SGHVS; CDR2 reads FQNEAQ. TCRdb re-analysed the RT-PCR reads in MiXCR, keeping a single row per CDR3 protein. Of about 190,000 distinct CDR3 sequences in the sample, 13% to 15% are singletons; the top ten hold about 28%. This clonotype was seen more than once but under ten times. The V gene is TRBV7-8, the J gene TRBJ2-3; TRBD1 is a possible D gene (5 bases). This receptor was obtained from a man in his fifties or sixties who received an inactivated influenza vaccine. The sample here was CD8+ T cells sorted from PBMCs, taken more than 4 days after vaccination. CDR3 sequence: CAIRETVIDTDTQYF. The CDR3 region has the DNA TGTGCCATCAGAGAGACAGTTATTGACACAGATACGCAGTATTTT.